This T cell receptor beta chain emerged from a study of T-cell memory formation after mild COVID-19. Turning to the study itself: TCR clustering was largely donor specific.

A 5'RACE reaction primed in the constant segment made cDNA libraries of TCR alpha and TCR beta, and these carried sample barcodes and UMIs. TCRdb called the 5' RACE reads again in MiXCR, with one record for every CDR3 protein. The table records 300,000 to 400,000 distinct CDR3 sequences, around 20% of them present only once. Study conclusions and caveats: Memory from before infection featured some responding clones, which suggests cross-reactive memory joined.

This clonotype was counted a few times. Its antigen is undetermined. Trimming shortened V by 5 bases and J by 2 bases, and 12 bases separated the two germline ends. This CDR3 spans 14 amino acids. The germline gives CDR1 SGHVS, CDR2 FNYEAQ. This TCR came from an adult woman who had mild COVID-19 (a few samples of this study predate the infection). Cell type and time point are not known. The sequencing sample was made of PBMCs or a T cell subset sorted from them (not recorded which). V usage is TRBV7-6 and J usage is TRBJ1-1; no reliable D call. DNA of the CDR3: TGTGCCAGCAGCCGAAGTGGAGTTAACACTGAAGCTTTCTTT. It yields the protein CASSRSGVNTEAFF.